The clone carrying this T cell receptor beta chain was recorded at least ten times. Its specificity is not known. The entry originates in a study of T cells in Graves' hyperthyroidism and ophthalmopathy. Study-level findings and limits: Most thyroid clonotypes that were expanded above 0.001 also turned up in blood.

Germline V gives CDR1 LNHDA, CDR2 SQIVND (reference sequence). The CDR3 is 12 residues long. Trimming removed 0 bases at V and 11 bases at J, with 10 bases between. Every diagnosis used clinical symptoms, serum thyroxine and TRAb, thyroid ultrasound and orbital computed tomography. Regions amplified from RNA transcripts were the TCR beta CDR3 regions. A first-round RT-PCR of the TCR CDR3 used the HTBI primer set. Via MiXCR, TCRdb re-called the multiplex PCR reads, giving one row per CDR3 protein. The data contain 300,000 to 350,000 distinct CDR3 sequences, around 14% of them singletons. The receptor was isolated from a woman aged 25 to 39 with Graves' hyperthyroidism. This rearrangement joins TRBV19 to TRBJ1-1, with D uncertain. Material for sequencing was blood. In nucleotides, the CDR3 is TGTGCCAGTAGTATAGACCCGTCGGAGGCTTTCTTT. Residues: CASSIDPSEAFF.